The text below deals with one TCR beta chain. Its antigen is as yet unknown. This specimen comes from a study of T cell responses to AZD1222 COVID-19 vaccine. The method was immunoSEQ multiplex PCR; TCRdb's version includes in-frame clones alone and lacks a portion of them. Of about 140,000 clones in the sample, just over 90% were seen once. This CDR3 region has 12 residues. Trimming stripped 5 bases from V and 7 bases from J, with 11 bases between. Study-wide results and limits: Clonal diversity may have been underestimated, and the donors were mostly white British, with more females than males. When two AZD1222 doses had been given, Spike-specific TCR breadth and depth rose.

Source: peripheral blood, taken 28 days after the second AZD1222 dose. This receptor was taken from an adult who received the AZD1222 COVID-19 vaccine. The genes are TRBV12-3 or TRBV12-4 and TRBJ1-2; tentative D call: TRBD1 (5 bases). The CDR3 sequence is CASSRSRAGYTF. The CDR3 DNA follows: TGTGCCAGCAGTCGCTCCAGGGCTGGCTACACCTTC.